The following is a T cell receptor beta chain sequence with its context. Germline loops: CDR1 MDHEN, CDR2 SYDVKM. Trimming stripped 1 base from V and 8 bases from J, with 21 bases between. The CDR3 sequence is 17 residues long. Here immunoSEQ multiplex PCR was the method, and the copy in TCRdb shows in-frame clones only, minus some. This table has roughly 2.2 million clones, more than 80% appearing once. The data were obtained in a study of shared clonotypes between healthy human individuals. This receptor was obtained from a man in his late teens or twenties in good health. Some clones in this sample may be carry-over from other donors' samples. V gene TRBV28 combines with J gene TRBJ2-1, with D perhaps matching TRBD1 (6 bases). The sequenced sample was naive CD4+ T cells from PBMCs. Specified subset: CD45RA+ positively selected. CDR3 in DNA: TGTGCCAGCAGTTTATTGGGGGCCGGGCACCCTGGGCATGAGCAGTTCTTC. This sequence encodes CASSLLGAGHPGHEQFF.